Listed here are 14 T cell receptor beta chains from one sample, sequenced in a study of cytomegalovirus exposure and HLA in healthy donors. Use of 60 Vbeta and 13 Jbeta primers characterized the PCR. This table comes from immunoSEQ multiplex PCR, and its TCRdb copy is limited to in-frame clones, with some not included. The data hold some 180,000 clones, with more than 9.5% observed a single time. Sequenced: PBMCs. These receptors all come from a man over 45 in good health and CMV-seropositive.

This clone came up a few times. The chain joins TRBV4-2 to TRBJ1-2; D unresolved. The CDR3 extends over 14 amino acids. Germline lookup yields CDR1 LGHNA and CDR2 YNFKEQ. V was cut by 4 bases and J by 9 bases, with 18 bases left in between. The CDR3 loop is CASSPQGDLLSYTF. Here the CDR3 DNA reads TGTGCCAGCAGCCCTCAAGGAGATCTCCTCAGCTACACCTTC.

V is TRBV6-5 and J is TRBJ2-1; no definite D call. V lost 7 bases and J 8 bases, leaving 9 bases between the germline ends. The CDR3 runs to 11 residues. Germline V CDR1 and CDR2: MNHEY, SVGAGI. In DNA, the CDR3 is TGTGCCAGCAAAGGAGTGGATGAGCAGTTCTTC. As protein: CASKGVDEQFF.

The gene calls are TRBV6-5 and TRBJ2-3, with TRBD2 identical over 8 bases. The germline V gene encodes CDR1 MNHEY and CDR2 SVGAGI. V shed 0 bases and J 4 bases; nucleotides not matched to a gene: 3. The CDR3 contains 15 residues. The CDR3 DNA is TGTGCCAGCAGTTACTCCAGCGGGGGATCAGATACGCAGTATTTT. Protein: CASSYSSGGSDTQYF.

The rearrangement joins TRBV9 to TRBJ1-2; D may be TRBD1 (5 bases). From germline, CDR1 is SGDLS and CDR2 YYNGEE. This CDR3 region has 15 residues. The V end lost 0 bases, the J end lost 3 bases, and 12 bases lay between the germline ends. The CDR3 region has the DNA TGTGCCAGCAGCGTAGCGTCCGGGGGTTACTATGGCTACACCTTC. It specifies CASSVASGGYYGYTF.

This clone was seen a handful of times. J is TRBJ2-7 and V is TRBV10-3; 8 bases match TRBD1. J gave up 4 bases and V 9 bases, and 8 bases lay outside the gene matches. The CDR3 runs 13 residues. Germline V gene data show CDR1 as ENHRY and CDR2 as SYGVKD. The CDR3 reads CAISTGEVYEQYV. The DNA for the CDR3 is TGTGCCATTTCGACAGGGGAGGTATACGAGCAGTACGTC.

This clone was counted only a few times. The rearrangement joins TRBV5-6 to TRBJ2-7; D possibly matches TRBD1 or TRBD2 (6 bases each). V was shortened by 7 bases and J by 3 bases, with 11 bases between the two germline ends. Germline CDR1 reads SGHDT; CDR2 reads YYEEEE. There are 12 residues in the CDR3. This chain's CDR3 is CASGGGGYEQYV. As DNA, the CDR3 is TGTGCCAGCGGAGGAGGGGGCTACGAGCAGTACGTC.

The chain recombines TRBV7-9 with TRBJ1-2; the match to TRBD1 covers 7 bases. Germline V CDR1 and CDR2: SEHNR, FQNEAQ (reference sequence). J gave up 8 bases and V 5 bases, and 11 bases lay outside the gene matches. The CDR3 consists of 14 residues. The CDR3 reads CASSPYDREYGYTF. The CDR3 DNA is TGTGCCAGCAGCCCATACGACAGGGAGTACGGCTACACCTTC.

The CDR3 here is CAWRDSPGNTIYF. The DNA for the CDR3 is TGTGCCTGGAGGGACAGTCCTGGAAACACCATATATTTT. V is TRBV30 and J is TRBJ1-3; weak D call: TRBD1 (6 bases). The CDR3 loop spans 13 amino acids. CDR1 and CDR2 (germline): GTSNPN, SVGIG (reference sequence). Deletions cut 3 bases from V and 2 bases from J, with 8 bases between.

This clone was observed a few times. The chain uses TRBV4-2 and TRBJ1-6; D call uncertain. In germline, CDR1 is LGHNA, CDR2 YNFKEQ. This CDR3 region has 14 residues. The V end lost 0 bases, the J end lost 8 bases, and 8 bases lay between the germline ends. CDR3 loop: CASSQEVGDSPLHF. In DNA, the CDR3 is TGTGCCAGCAGCCAAGAAGTAGGAGATTCACCCCTCCACTTT.

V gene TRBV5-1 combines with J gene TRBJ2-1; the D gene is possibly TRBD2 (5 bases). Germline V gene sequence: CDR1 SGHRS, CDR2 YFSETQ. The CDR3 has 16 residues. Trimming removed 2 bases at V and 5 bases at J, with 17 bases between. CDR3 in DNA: TGCGCCAGCAGCTTCGTCAGCGGACGTACTAACAATGAGCAGTTCTTC. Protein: CASSFVSGRTNNEQFF.

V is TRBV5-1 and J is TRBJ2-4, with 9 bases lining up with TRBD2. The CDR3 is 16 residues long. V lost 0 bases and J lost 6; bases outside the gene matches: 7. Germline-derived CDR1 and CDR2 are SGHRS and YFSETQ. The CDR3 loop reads CASSLASSGVGNIQYF. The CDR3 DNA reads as TGCGCCAGCAGCTTGGCGTCTAGCGGGGTGGGAAACATTCAGTACTTC.

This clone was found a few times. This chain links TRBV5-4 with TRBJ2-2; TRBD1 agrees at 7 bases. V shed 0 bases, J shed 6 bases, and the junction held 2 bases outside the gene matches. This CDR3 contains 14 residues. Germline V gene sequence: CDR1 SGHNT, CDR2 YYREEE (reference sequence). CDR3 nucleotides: TGTGCCAGCAGCTTGGAAACAGGGGCCGGGGAGCTGTTTTTT. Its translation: CASSLETGAGELFF. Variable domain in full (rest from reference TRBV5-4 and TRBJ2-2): ETGVTQSPTHLIKTRGQQVTLRCSSQSGHNTVSWYQQALGQGPQFIFQYYREEENGRGNFPPRFSGLQFPNYSSELNVNALELDDSALYLCASSLETGAGELFFGEGSRLTVL.

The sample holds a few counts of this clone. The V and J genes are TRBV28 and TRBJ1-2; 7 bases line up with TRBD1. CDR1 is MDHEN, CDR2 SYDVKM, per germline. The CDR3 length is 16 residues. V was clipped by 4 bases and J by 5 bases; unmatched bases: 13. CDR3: CASSSNIPGQLYGYTF. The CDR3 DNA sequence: TGTGCCAGCAGTTCCAATATCCCGGGACAGCTATATGGCTACACCTTC.

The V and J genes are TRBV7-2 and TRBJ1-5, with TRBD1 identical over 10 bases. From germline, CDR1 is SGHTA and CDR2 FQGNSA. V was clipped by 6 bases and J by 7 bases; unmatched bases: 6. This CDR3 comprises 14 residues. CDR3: CASSLGDRGQPQHF. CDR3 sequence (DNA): TGTGCCAGCAGTCTGGGGGACAGGGGACAGCCCCAGCATTTT. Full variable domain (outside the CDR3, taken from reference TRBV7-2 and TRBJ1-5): GAGVSQSPSNKVTEKGKDVELRCDPISGHTALYWYRQSLGQGLEFLIYFQGNSAPDKSGLPSDRFSAERTGGSVSTLTIQRTQQEDSAVYLCASSLGDRGQPQHFGDGTRLSIL.